This T cell receptor beta chain was captured in a study of blood T cell repertoires in COVID-19. Study-wide background: From the United States, Italy and Spain came samples of acute and convalescent COVID-19.

The germline CDR1 and CDR2 sequences are SGHDT and YYEEEE. V lost 3 bases to trimming and J lost 11 bases, with 15 bases between them. This CDR3 has 14 residues. The protocol was immunoSEQ multiplex PCR, while the TCRdb copy is restricted to in-frame clones and leaves out a portion. The profile shows some 120,000 clones, approximately 77% of them singletons. The genes are TRBV5-6 and TRBJ1-6, with D perhaps TRBD1 (6 bases). The sequence came from a human donor in a cohort sampled during active COVID-19. The sample was peripheral blood. The CDR3 loop reads CASSWERGSTPLHF. CDR3 bases: TGTGCCAGCAGCTGGGAGAGGGGGTCGACACCCCTCCACTTT. Using reference TRBV5-6 and TRBJ1-6 for the parts outside the CDR3, the full variable domain is DAGVTQSPTHLIKTRGQQVTLRCSPKSGHDTVSWYQQALGQGPQFIFQYYEEEERQRGNFPDRFSGHQFPNYSSELNVNALLLGDSALYLCASSWERGSTPLHFGNGTRLTVT.